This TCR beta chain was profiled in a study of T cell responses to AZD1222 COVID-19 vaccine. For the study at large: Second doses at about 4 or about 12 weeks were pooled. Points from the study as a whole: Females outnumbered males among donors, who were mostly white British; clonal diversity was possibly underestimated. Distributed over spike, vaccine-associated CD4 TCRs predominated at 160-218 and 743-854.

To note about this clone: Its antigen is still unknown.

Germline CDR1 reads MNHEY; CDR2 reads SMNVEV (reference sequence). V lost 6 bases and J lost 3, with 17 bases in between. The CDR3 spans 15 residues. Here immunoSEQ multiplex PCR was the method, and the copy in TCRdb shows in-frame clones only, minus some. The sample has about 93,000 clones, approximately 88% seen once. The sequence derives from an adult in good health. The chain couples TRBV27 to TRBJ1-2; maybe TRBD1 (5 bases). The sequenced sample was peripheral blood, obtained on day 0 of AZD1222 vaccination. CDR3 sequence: CASSPSAGTHYGYTF. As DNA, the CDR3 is TGTGCCAGCAGCCCCTCCGCCGGGACCCACTATGGCTACACCTTC.